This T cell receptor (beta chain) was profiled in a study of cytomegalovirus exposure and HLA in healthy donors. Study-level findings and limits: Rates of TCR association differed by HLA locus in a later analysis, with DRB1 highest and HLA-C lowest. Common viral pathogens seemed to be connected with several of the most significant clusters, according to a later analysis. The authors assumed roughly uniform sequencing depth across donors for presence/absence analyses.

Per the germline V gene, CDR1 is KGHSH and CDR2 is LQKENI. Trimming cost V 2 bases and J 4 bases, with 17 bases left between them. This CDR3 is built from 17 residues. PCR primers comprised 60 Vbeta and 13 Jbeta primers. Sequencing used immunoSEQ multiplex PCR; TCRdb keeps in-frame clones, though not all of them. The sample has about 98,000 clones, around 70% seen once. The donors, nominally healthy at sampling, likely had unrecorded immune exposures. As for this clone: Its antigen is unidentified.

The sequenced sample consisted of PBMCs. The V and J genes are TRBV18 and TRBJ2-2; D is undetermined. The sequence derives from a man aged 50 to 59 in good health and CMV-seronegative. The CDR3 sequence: CASSPTFPTQTTGELFF. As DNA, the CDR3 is TGTGCCAGCTCACCAACGTTCCCAACACAGACCACCGGGGAGCTGTTTTTT.